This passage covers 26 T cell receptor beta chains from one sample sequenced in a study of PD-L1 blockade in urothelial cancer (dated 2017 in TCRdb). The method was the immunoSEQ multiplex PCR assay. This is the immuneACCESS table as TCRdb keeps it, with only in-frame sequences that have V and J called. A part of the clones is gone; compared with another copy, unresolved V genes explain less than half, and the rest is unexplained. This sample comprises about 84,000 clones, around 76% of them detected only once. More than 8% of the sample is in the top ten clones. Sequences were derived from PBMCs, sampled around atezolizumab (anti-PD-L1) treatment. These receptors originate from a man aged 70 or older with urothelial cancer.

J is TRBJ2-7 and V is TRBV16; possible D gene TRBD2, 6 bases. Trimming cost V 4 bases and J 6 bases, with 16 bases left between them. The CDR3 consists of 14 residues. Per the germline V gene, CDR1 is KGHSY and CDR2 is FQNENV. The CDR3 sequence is CASSPHATEGEQYF. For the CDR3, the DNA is TGTGCCAGCAGCCCCCACGCCACGGAGGGCGAGCAGTACTTC.

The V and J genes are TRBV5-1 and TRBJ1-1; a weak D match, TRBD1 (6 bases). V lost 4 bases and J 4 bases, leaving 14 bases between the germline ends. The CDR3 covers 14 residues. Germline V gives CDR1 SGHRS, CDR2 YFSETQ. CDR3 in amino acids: CASSPGDRGTEAFF. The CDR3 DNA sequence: TGCGCCAGCAGCCCAGGGGATAGAGGCACTGAAGCTTTCTTT.

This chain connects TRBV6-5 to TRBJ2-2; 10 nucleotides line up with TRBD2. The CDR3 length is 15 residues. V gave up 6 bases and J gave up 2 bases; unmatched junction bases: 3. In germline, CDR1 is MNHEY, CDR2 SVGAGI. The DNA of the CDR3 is TGTGCCAGCAGAAGCGGGGGGGCCAACACCGGGGAGCTGTTTTTT. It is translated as CASRSGGANTGELFF.

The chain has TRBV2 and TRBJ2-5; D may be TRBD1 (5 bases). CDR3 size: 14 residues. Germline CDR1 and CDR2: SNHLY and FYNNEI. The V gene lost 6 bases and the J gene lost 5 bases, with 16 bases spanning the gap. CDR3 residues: CASRALVAGETQYF. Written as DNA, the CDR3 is TGTGCCAGCAGGGCCCTCGTGGCAGGGGAGACCCAGTACTTC.

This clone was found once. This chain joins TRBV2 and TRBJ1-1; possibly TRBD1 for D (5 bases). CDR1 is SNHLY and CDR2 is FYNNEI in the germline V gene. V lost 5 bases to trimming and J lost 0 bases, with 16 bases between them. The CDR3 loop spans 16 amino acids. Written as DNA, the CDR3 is TGTGCCAGCAGTACCACGGGAGGGGCCATGAACACTGAAGCTTTCTTT. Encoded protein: CASSTTGGAMNTEAFF.

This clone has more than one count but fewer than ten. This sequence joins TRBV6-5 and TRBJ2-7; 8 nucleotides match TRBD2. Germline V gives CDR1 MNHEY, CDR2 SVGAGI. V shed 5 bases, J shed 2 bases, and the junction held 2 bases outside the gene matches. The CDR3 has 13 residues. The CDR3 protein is CASSETSAYEQYF. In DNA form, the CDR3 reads TGTGCCAGCAGTGAGACTAGCGCCTACGAGCAGTACTTC.

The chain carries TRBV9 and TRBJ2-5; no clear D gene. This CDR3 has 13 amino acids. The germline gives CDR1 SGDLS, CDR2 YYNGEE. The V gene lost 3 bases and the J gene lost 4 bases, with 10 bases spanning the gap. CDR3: CASSGTAGETQYF. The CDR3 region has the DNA TGTGCCAGCAGCGGAACAGCCGGAGAGACCCAGTACTTC. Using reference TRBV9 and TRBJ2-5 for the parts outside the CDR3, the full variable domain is DSGVTQTPKHLITATGQRVTLRCSPRSGDLSVYWYQQSLDQGLQFLIQYYNGEERAKGNILERFSAQQFPDLHSELNLSSLELGDSALYFCASSGTAGETQYFGPGTRLLVL.

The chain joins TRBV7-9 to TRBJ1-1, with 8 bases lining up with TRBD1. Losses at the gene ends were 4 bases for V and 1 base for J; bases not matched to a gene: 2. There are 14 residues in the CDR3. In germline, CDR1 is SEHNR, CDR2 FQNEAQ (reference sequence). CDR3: CASSSGTGNTEAFF. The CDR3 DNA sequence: TGTGCCAGCAGCTCTGGGACAGGGAACACTGAAGCTTTCTTT.

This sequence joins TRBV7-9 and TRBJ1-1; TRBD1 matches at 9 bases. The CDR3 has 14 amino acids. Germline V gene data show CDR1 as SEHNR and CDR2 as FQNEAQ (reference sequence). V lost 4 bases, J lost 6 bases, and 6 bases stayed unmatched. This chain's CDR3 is CASSYGTGRAEAFF. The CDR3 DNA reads TGTGCCAGCAGCTACGGGACAGGGAGGGCTGAAGCTTTCTTT.

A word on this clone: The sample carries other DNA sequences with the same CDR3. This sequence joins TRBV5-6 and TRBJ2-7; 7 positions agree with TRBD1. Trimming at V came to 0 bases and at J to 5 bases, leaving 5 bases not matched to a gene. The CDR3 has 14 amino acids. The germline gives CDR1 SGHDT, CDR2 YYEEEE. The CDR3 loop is CASSLADRVHEQYF. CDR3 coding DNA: TGTGCCAGCAGCTTGGCAGACAGGGTCCACGAGCAGTACTTC.

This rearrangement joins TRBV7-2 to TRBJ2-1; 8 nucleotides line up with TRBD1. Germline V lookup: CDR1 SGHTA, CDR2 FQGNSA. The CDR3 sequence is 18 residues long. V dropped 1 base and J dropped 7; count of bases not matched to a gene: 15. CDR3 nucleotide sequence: TGTGCCAGCAGCTTAGGGACAGGGCCAAAAAAAAGACGGAATGAGCAGTTCTTC. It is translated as CASSLGTGPKKRRNEQFF.

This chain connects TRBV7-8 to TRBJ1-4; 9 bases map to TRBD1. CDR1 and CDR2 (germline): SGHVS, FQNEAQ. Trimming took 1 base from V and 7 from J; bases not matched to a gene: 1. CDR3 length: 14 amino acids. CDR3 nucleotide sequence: TGTGCCAGCAGCTTAGACAGGGGGCCTGAAAAACTGTTTTTT. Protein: CASSLDRGPEKLFF.

This CDR3 is CASSQGLMGEETQYF. The CDR3 nucleotides are TGTGCCAGCAGCCAGGGACTTATGGGAGAAGAGACCCAGTACTTC. The rearrangement links TRBV9 to TRBJ2-5; tentative D call: TRBD2 (6 bases). V was pared by 4 bases and J by 3 bases, with 16 bases between. The CDR3 contains 15 residues. CDR1 and CDR2 from the germline V gene are SGDLS and YYNGEE.

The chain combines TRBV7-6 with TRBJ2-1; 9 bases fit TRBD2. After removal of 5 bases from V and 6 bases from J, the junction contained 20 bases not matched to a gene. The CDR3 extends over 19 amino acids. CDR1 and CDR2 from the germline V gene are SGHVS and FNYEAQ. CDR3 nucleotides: TGTGCCAGCAGCAATTTTGGGGCGGGAGGGCCGGTGGTTAGCAATGAGCAGTTCTTC. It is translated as CASSNFGAGGPVVSNEQFF.

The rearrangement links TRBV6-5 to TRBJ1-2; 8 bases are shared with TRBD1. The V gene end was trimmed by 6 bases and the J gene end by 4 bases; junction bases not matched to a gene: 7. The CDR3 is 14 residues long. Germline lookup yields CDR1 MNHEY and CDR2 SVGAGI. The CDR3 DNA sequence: TGTGCCAGCAGACCCGGGGACAGGACCTATGGCTACACCTTC. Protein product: CASRPGDRTYGYTF.

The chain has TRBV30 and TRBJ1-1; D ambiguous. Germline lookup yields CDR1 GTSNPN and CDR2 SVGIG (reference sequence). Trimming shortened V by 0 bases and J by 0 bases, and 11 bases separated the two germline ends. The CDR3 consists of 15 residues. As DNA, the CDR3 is TGTGCCTGGAGTGTAGCTTATGATCTGAACACTGAAGCTTTCTTT. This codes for CAWSVAYDLNTEAFF.

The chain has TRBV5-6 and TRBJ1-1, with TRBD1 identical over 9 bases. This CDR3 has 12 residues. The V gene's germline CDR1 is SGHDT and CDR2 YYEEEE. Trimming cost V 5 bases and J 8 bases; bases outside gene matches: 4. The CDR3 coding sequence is TGTGCCAGCAGTTACAGGGGGCCAGAAGCTTTCTTT. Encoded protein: CASSYRGPEAFF.

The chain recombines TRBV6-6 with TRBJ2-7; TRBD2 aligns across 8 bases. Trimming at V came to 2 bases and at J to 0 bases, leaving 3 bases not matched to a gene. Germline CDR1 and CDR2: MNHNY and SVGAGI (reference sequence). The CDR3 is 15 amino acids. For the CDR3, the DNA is TGTGCCAGCAGTTACGGGACTAGGAGCTCCTACGAGCAGTACTTC. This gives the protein CASSYGTRSSYEQYF.

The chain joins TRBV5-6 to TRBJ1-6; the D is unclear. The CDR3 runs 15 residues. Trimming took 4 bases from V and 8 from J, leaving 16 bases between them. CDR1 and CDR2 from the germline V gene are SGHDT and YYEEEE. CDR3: CASSPTGLADSPLHF. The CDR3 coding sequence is TGTGCCAGCAGCCCCACCGGGTTGGCCGATTCACCCCTCCACTTT.

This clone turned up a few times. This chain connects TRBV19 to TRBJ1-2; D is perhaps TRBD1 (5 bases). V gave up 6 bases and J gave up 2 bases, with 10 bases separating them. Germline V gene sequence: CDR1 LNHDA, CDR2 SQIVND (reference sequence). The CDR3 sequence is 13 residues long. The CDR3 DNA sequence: TGTGCCAGTAGGAAGGGGAAGAACTATGGCTACACCTTC. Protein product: CASRKGKNYGYTF.

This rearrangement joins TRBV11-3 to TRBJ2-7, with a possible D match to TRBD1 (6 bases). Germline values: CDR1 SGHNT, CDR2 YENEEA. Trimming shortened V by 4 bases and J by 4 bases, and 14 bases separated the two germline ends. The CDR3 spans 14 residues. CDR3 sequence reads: CASSYRVGLYEQYF. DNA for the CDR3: TGTGCCAGCAGCTACAGGGTAGGGTTATACGAGCAGTACTTC.

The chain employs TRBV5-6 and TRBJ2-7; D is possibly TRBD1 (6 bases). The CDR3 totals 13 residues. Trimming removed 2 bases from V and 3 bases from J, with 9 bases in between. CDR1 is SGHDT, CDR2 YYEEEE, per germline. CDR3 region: CASSFGTIYEQYF. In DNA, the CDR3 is TGTGCCAGCAGCTTCGGGACAATCTACGAGCAGTACTTC.

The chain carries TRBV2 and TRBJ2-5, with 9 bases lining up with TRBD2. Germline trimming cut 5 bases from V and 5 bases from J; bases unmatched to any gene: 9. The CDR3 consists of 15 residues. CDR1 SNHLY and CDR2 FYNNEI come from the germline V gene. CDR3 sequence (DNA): TGTGCCAGCAGTCTTAATGGACTAGCGCTGGAGACCCAGTACTTC. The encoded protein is CASSLNGLALETQYF.

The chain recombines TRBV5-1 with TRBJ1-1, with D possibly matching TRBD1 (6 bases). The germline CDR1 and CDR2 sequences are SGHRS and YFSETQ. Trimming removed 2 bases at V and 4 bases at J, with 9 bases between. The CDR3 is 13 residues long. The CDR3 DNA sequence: TGCGCCAGCAGCTTCACAGGGAGCACTGAAGCTTTCTTT. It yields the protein CASSFTGSTEAFF.

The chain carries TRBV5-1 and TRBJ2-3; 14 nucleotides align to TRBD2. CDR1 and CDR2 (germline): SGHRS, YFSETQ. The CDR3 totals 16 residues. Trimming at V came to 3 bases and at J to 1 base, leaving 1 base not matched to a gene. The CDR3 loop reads CASSSGLAGGTDTQYF. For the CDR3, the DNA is TGCGCCAGCAGCTCGGGACTAGCGGGAGGCACAGATACGCAGTATTTT.

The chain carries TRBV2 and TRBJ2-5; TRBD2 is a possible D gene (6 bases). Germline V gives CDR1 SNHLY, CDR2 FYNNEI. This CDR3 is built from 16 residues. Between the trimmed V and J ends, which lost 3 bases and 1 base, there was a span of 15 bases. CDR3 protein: CASSDSVPGVQETQYF. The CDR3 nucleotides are TGTGCCAGCAGTGACAGCGTACCGGGGGTCCAAGAGACCCAGTACTTC. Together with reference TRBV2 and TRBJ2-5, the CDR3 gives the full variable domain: EPEVTQTPSHQVTQMGQEVILRCVPISNHLYFYWYRQILGQKVEFLVSFYNNEISEKSEIFDDQFSVERPDGSNFTLKIRSTKLEDSAMYFCASSDSVPGVQETQYFGPGTRLLVL.